The 21 T cell receptor beta chains below were found in one sample sequenced in a study of cytomegalovirus exposure and HLA in healthy donors (TCRdb year 2017). The method behind the library was the immunoSEQ multiplex PCR assay. For the multiplex PCR, a mixture combining 60 forward primers for TCR Vbeta segments and 13 reverse primers for TCR Jbeta segments was used. Entries here come from immuneACCESS through TCRdb and include only in-frame sequences with V and J called. Some clones fail to appear in such tables; in the studies checked, an unresolved V gene covers under half of the shortfall, and the cause of the remainder is unknown. For this sample there are 150,000 to 200,000 clones; about 82% appear just once. About 2.2% of the sample comes from the top ten. Specimen: PBMCs. The receptor set was obtained from a woman aged 45-65 years in good health and CMV-seronegative.

The rearrangement joins TRBV6-1 to TRBJ1-1; no reliable D call. The CDR3 sequence is 14 residues long. V lost 7 bases, J lost 2 bases, and 14 bases lay in between. Germline CDR1 and CDR2: MNHNS and SASEGT. Here the CDR3 DNA reads TGTGCCAGCAAAAGAGGAGCCCCTAACACTGAAGCTTTCTTT. This encodes CASKRGAPNTEAFF.

Concerning this clone: This sample includes further DNA sequences coding for the same CDR3. CDR3 sequence: CASSLRRNTEAFF. In nucleotides, the CDR3 is TGTGCCAGCAGCTTACGCAGGAACACTGAAGCTTTCTTT. The V and J genes are TRBV7-2 and TRBJ1-1; no clear D. Trimming left V 2 bases short and J 1 base short, with 5 bases between. Germline loops: CDR1 SGHTA, CDR2 FQGNSA. This CDR3 is 13 amino acids long. The variable domain in full, completed from reference TRBV7-2 and TRBJ1-1, reads GAGVSQSPSNKVTEKGKDVELRCDPISGHTALYWYRQSLGQGLEFLIYFQGNSAPDKSGLPSDRFSAERTGGSVSTLTIQRTQQEDSAVYLCASSLRRNTEAFFGQGTRLTVV.

J is TRBJ2-5 and V is TRBV5-3; 10 nucleotides line up with TRBD2. TRBV5-3 is an ORF, with its function uncertain. V shed 4 bases and J 2 bases; nucleotides not matched to a gene: 5. The CDR3 runs 15 residues. As DNA, the CDR3 is TGTGCCAGAAGCCCCCCGGGACTAGCGCAAGAGACCCAGTACTTC. The encoded protein is CARSPPGLAQETQYF.

V usage is TRBV5-1 and J usage is TRBJ2-2; tentatively, D is TRBD2 (6 bases). The germline CDR1 and CDR2 sequences are SGHRS and YFSETQ. Trimming pared 2 bases from V and 1 base from J, leaving 9 bases between. The CDR3 loop spans 15 amino acids. The CDR3 loop is CASSFWGENTGELFF. The CDR3 DNA follows: TGCGCCAGCAGCTTCTGGGGGGAGAACACCGGGGAGCTGTTTTTT.

This sequence joins TRBV18 and TRBJ2-3; 12 positions agree with TRBD2. This CDR3 spans 16 amino acids. The germline CDR1 and CDR2 sequences are KGHSH and LQKENI. The J segment lost 4 bases and the V segment lost 4 bases, leaving 6 bases of the junction unmatched. The CDR3 DNA sequence: TGTGCCAGCTCACGAGGACTAGCGGGAACCCCAGATACGCAGTATTTT. Its translation is CASSRGLAGTPDTQYF.

V gene TRBV5-1 combines with J gene TRBJ2-3; tentatively, D is TRBD1 (6 bases). Trimming took 1 base from V and 3 from J, leaving 12 bases between them. This CDR3 comprises 15 residues. Germline CDR1 and CDR2: SGHRS and YFSETQ. This CDR3 reads CASSLRLDRTDTQYF. CDR3 bases: TGCGCCAGCAGCTTGCGTCTCGACAGGACAGATACGCAGTATTTT.

The V gene is TRBV10-2, the J gene TRBJ2-7; 9 nucleotides line up with TRBD1. The CDR3 is 15 amino acids. The germline CDR1 and CDR2 sequences are WSHSY and SAAADI. The trim removed 8 bases at V and 2 bases at J, leaving 10 bases unmatched. DNA for the CDR3: TGCGCCAGCTCTAATCAGGGACAGGGCCCCTACGAGCAGTACTTC. Translating gives CASSNQGQGPYEQYF.

In its sample, this clone was seen a few times. The rearrangement uses TRBV20-1 and TRBJ2-7; D remains ambiguous. Trimming took off 3 bases at V and 3 bases at J, with 6 bases between the two ends. The V gene's germline CDR1 is DFQATT and CDR2 SNEGSKA (reference sequence). The length of the CDR3 is 11 residues. The CDR3 DNA reads as TGCAGTGCTAGCCCGTACTACGAGCAGTACTTC. It is translated as CSASPYYEQYF.

This chain's CDR3 is CASSKLVGEQFF. For the CDR3, the DNA is TGTGCCAGCAGTAAACTAGTAGGTGAGCAGTTCTTC. The J gene is TRBJ2-1, the V gene TRBV25-1; TRBD2 might be the D (5 bases). The V end lost 5 bases, the J end lost 9 bases, and 11 bases lay between the germline ends. From germline, CDR1 is MGHDK and CDR2 SYGVNS. The CDR3 has 12 residues.

The gene calls are TRBV28 and TRBJ1-5; 8 bases are a match to TRBD1. The trim removed 3 bases at V and 4 bases at J, leaving 5 bases unmatched. CDR3 length: 15 residues. CDR1 MDHEN and CDR2 SYDVKM come from the germline V gene. CDR3 nucleotides: TGTGCCAGCAGTTTCCTAGGGACAGGAAATCAGCCCCAGCATTTT. It is translated as CASSFLGTGNQPQHF.

The J gene is TRBJ2-3, the V gene TRBV28; 7 bases are a match to TRBD1. Trimming cost V 4 bases and J 1 base; bases outside gene matches: 5. The CDR3 has 15 residues. In germline, CDR1 is MDHEN, CDR2 SYDVKM. The CDR3 sequence: CASSSPQGGTDTQYF. DNA for the CDR3: TGTGCCAGCAGTTCCCCCCAGGGGGGCACAGATACGCAGTATTTT.

The CDR3: CASSPQQGSNQPQHF. Here the CDR3 DNA reads TGTGCCAGCAGCCCCCAACAGGGAAGCAATCAGCCCCAGCATTTT. This chain links TRBV7-2 with TRBJ1-5; TRBD1 is a possible D gene (6 bases). The length of the CDR3 is 15 residues. Trimming pared 5 bases from V and 1 base from J, leaving 12 bases between. Germline V CDR1 and CDR2: SGHTA, FQGNSA.

The rearrangement uses TRBV6-1 and TRBJ1-6; D not certain. The CDR3 contains 14 residues. Germline V gives CDR1 MNHNS, CDR2 SASEGT. V was cut by 2 bases and J by 4 bases, with 6 bases left in between. CDR3 coding DNA: TGTGCCAGCAGTGAACAGGCTTATAATTCACCCCTCCACTTT. Protein: CASSEQAYNSPLHF.

The chain uses TRBV6-5 and TRBJ2-7; TRBD2 agrees at 12 bases. The V segment lost 4 bases and the J segment 6 bases; nucleotides outside the gene matches: 7. CDR1 and CDR2 from the germline V gene are MNHEY and SVGAGI. The CDR3 extends over 15 amino acids. For the CDR3, the DNA is TGTGCCAGCAGTTTCGGACTAGCGGGACTCGGCGAGCAGTACTTC. This encodes CASSFGLAGLGEQYF.

V and J are TRBV6-1 and TRBJ2-3, with D unclear. The germline CDR1 and CDR2 sequences are MNHNS and SASEGT. The CDR3 is made up of 13 amino acids. Trimming removed 7 bases from V and 2 bases from J, with 10 bases in between. The chain's CDR3 is CASILSFTDTQYF. The CDR3 DNA reads TGTGCCAGCATATTAAGCTTCACAGATACGCAGTATTTT.

In DNA, the CDR3 is TGTGCCAGCAGCTCACCAGGGGTCGGCTACACCTTC. It encodes CASSSPGVGYTF. The chain employs TRBV11-2 and TRBJ1-2; D may be TRBD1 (6 bases). This CDR3 region has 12 residues. With 4 bases removed from V and 8 bases from J, the gap between germline ends came to 11 bases. Per the germline V gene, CDR1 is SGHAT and CDR2 is FQNNGV. Full variable domain (outside the CDR3, taken from reference TRBV11-2 and TRBJ1-2): EAGVAQSPRYKIIEKRQSVAFWCNPISGHATLYWYQQILGQGPKLLIQFQNNGVVDDSQLPKDRFSAERLKGVDSTLKIQPAKLEDSAVYLCASSSPGVGYTFGSGTRLTVV.

The chain has TRBV7-2 and TRBJ2-5; TRBD2 aligns across 8 bases. J lost 2 bases, V lost 1 base, and 6 bases had no gene match. Germline CDR1 is SGHTA and CDR2 is FQGNSA. The CDR3 has 16 residues. The CDR3 sequence is CASSLVPGGPQETQYF. The CDR3 DNA reads as TGTGCCAGCAGCTTAGTACCGGGAGGGCCTCAAGAGACCCAGTACTTC.

This chain connects TRBV27 to TRBJ1-5; 8 bases match TRBD1. CDR3 length: 19 amino acids. Germline loops: CDR1 MNHEY, CDR2 SMNVEV (reference sequence). After removal of 10 bases from V and 0 bases from J, the junction contained 20 bases not matched to a gene. CDR3 bases: TGTGCCACCGACAAAATCCACCCGGGACAGGTGCCTAGCAATCAGCCCCAGCATTTT. Protein sequence: CATDKIHPGQVPSNQPQHF.

The J gene is TRBJ2-5, the V gene TRBV7-7; TRBD2 is a possible D gene (5 bases). Germline values: CDR1 SSHAT, CDR2 FNYEAQ (reference sequence). This CDR3 comprises 12 residues. The V end was cut by 4 bases, the J end by 9 bases, with 12 bases between. The CDR3 DNA reads as TGTGCCAGCAGCTCTCACCCCGGGGCCCAGTACTTC. Residues: CASSSHPGAQYF. Full variable domain (remainder filled in from reference TRBV7-7 and TRBJ2-5): GAGVSQSPRYKVTKRGQDVTLRCDPISSHATLYWYQQALGQGPEFLTYFNYEAQPDKSGLPSDRFSAERPEGSISTLTIQRTEQRDSAMYRCASSSHPGAQYFGPGTRLLVL.

This clone was picked up a small number of times. V and J are TRBV7-2 and TRBJ1-5; D unclear. The germline V gene has CDR1 SGHTA and CDR2 FQGNSA. CDR3 size: 15 residues. With 1 base removed from V and 0 bases from J, the gap between germline ends came to 7 bases. CDR3 DNA: TGTGCCAGCAGCTTAGAAGTGGCTAGCAATCAGCCCCAGCATTTT. Its translation is CASSLEVASNQPQHF.

The chain is built from TRBV11-2 and TRBJ1-1; D possibly corresponds to TRBD1 (5 bases). This CDR3 comprises 15 residues. Germline V CDR1 and CDR2: SGHAT, FQNNGV. The germline V and J ends were trimmed by 7 bases and 0 bases, with 15 bases remaining between them. CDR3 bases: TGTGCCAGCACCGTGGACCTAGGGGTGAACACTGAAGCTTTCTTT. Its translation is CASTVDLGVNTEAFF.